In this sample, the clone carrying this TCR beta chain turned up a few times. Researchers sorted participants into cohorts using their self-reported clinical history. This sample was included in a study of blood T cell repertoires in COVID-19. Germline CDR1 and CDR2: SGHVS and FNYEAQ. Trimming cost V 0 bases and J 8 bases, with 14 bases left between them. The CDR3 contains 16 residues. Clones were sequenced by immunoSEQ multiplex PCR, and TCRdb holds only the in-frame ones, with some missing. The sample records some 190,000 clones, 86% being singletons. V gene TRBV7-6 combines with J gene TRBJ1-6; D unclear. The sequenced sample consisted of PBMCs or T cells enriched from blood (not recorded which). This receptor was identified in a man aged 40-50 years with acute COVID-19. The CDR3 here is CASSLAGRGSYSPLHF. The CDR3 DNA follows: TGTGCCAGCAGCTTAGCCGGACGGGGATCCTATTCACCCCTCCACTTT.